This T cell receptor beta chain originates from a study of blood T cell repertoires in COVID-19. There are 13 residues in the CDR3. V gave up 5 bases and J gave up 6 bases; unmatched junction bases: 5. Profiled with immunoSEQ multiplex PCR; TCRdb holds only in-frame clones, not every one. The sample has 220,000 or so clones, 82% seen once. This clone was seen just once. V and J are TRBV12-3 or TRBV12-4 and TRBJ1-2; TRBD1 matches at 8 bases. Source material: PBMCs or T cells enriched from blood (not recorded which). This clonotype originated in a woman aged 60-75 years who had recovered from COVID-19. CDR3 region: CASSPRGRDGYTF. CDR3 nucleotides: TGTGCCAGCAGTCCCAGGGGGCGGGATGGCTACACCTTC.